Below, 15 T cell receptor beta chains from the same sample are listed, as sequenced in a study of T cell changes during pregnancy in multiple sclerosis. Only in-frame clones appear in the TCRdb table, and some are missing; sequencing was by immunoSEQ multiplex PCR. This table holds about 17,000 clones, 88% found once. The material was CD8+ T cells from peripheral blood mononuclear cells, obtained after pregnancy. These receptor sequences come from a female donor in good health, enrolled as a control in a pregnancy study.

This clone ranks as medium-sized (0.01 to 0.1%). The chain recombines TRBV25-1 with TRBJ1-2; 7 bases line up with TRBD1. The germline CDR1 and CDR2 sequences are MGHDK and SYGVNS. J lost 2 bases, V lost 4 bases, and 16 bases had no gene match. The length of the CDR3 is 18 residues. CDR3 nucleotides: TGTGCCAGCAGTGGACAATTCATACTGGGACAGACCAACTATGGCTACACCTTC. Amino acids: CASSGQFILGQTNYGYTF.

V usage is TRBV19 and J usage is TRBJ2-1, with D possibly matching TRBD1 (6 bases). Germline V gives CDR1 LNHDA, CDR2 SQIVND (reference sequence). There are 11 residues in the CDR3. V dropped 9 bases and J dropped 13 bases, with 16 bases sitting between them. DNA for the CDR3: TGTGCCAGCACCATGGGGGCCCATCAGTTCTTC. As protein: CASTMGAHQFF.

This clone was counted once. V gene TRBV29-1 combines with J gene TRBJ1-2; tentatively, D is TRBD1 (5 bases). V lost 5 bases to trimming and J lost 6 bases, with 16 bases between them. CDR1 is SQVTM and CDR2 is ANQGSEA in the germline V gene. This CDR3 comprises 13 residues. The CDR3 DNA reads TGCAGCGTTCCATCCCCCCAGGGCAATGGCTACACCTTC. Protein product: CSVPSPQGNGYTF. Full variable domain (outside the CDR3, taken from reference TRBV29-1 and TRBJ1-2): SAVISQKPSRDICQRGTSLTIQCQVDSQVTMMFWYRQQPGQSLTLIATANQGSEATYESGFVIDKFPISRPNLTFSTLTVSNMSPEDSSIYLCSVPSPQGNGYTFGSGTRLTVV.

V usage is TRBV28 and J usage is TRBJ2-7; 7 positions match TRBD2. The length of the CDR3 is 15 residues. Germline V gene sequence: CDR1 MDHEN, CDR2 SYDVKM. J lost 1 base, V lost 3 bases, and 6 bases had no gene match. Here the CDR3 DNA reads TGTGCCAGCAGTTTGGGGGGGACGGTATCCTACGAGCAGTACTTC. Amino acid sequence: CASSLGGTVSYEQYF.

The rearrangement joins TRBV4-1 to TRBJ2-1; a possible D gene is TRBD2 (5 bases). Trimming cost V 6 bases and J 8 bases, with 11 bases left between them. The CDR3 totals 12 residues. In germline, CDR1 is MGHRA, CDR2 YSYEKL. Here the CDR3 reads CASSSGFDEQFF. CDR3 bases: TGCGCCAGCAGTTCGGGGTTCGATGAGCAGTTCTTC.

The chain is built from TRBV14 and TRBJ1-1; 12 bases fit TRBD1. The V gene's germline CDR1 is SGHDN and CDR2 FVKESK. The CDR3 totals 18 residues. V shed 7 bases, J shed 3 bases, and the junction held 15 bases outside the gene matches. The chain's CDR3 is CASIVAPGQGAEDTEAFF. Here the CDR3 DNA reads TGTGCCAGCATAGTCGCCCCGGGACAGGGGGCCGAGGACACTGAAGCTTTCTTT.

This clone was seen just once. This rearrangement joins TRBV6-4 to TRBJ2-6, with 10 nucleotides matching TRBD2. Germline V gene sequence: CDR1 MRHNA, CDR2 SNTAGT. With 0 bases clipped from V and 4 bases from J, the junction kept 3 bases outside the gene matches. CDR3 length equals 17 residues. This CDR3 reads CASSDSAGGEGANVLTF. CDR3 nucleotides: TGTGCCAGCAGTGACTCAGCGGGAGGGGAAGGGGCCAACGTCCTGACTTTC.

The rearrangement links TRBV27 to TRBJ2-7; 10 bases fit TRBD1. V lost 4 bases to trimming and J lost 2 bases; unmatched junction nucleotides: 2. Per the germline V gene, CDR1 is MNHEY and CDR2 is SMNVEV (reference sequence). This CDR3 comprises 14 residues. The CDR3 region is CASSWGQGTYEQYF. DNA for the CDR3: TGTGCCAGCAGTTGGGGACAGGGGACCTACGAGCAGTACTTC.

V is TRBV5-1 and J is TRBJ2-3; D is possibly TRBD2 (5 bases). This CDR3 is 15 amino acids long. The germline CDR1 and CDR2 sequences are SGHRS and YFSETQ. V was cut by 3 bases and J by 1 base, with 12 bases left in between. CDR3: CASSWIGVGTDTQYF. DNA for the CDR3: TGCGCCAGCAGCTGGATCGGGGTCGGCACAGATACGCAGTATTTT. The full variable domain, with the rest looked up from reference TRBV5-1 and TRBJ2-3, is KAGVTQTPRYLIKTRGQQVTLSCSPISGHRSVSWYQQTPGQGLQFLFEYFSETQRNKGNFPGRFSGRQFSNSRSEMNVSTLELGDSALYLCASSWIGVGTDTQYFGPGTRLTVL.

This chain joins TRBV19 and TRBJ2-2; tentative D call: TRBD1 (7 bases). In germline, CDR1 is LNHDA, CDR2 SQIVND (reference sequence). The CDR3 runs to 14 residues. V was cut by 7 bases and J by 5 bases, with 14 bases left in between. CDR3 nucleotide sequence: TGTGCCAGTAAGGAGGGGGCCGTAACCGGGGAGCTGTTTTTT. This encodes CASKEGAVTGELFF.

The CDR3 loop is CASSPLLRSTQYF. The CDR3 DNA reads as TGTGCCAGCAGCCCCCTCCTAAGGAGTACGCAGTATTTT. V gene TRBV27 combines with J gene TRBJ2-3; D remains unclear. This CDR3 has 13 residues. Deletions cut 6 bases from V and 8 bases from J, with 15 bases between. Germline loops: CDR1 MNHEY, CDR2 SMNVEV (reference sequence).

The chain recombines TRBV7-2 with TRBJ2-1, with no clear D. The CDR3 contains 13 residues. Germline lookup yields CDR1 SGHTA and CDR2 FQGNSA. Trimming shortened V by 4 bases and J by 4 bases, and 8 bases separated the two germline ends. DNA of the CDR3: TGTGCCAGCAGCTCTCCGACTTACAATGAGCAGTTCTTC. Translated, it gives CASSSPTYNEQFF.

V usage is TRBV6-6 and J usage is TRBJ1-2; D may be TRBD1 (6 bases). Germline V CDR1 and CDR2: MNHNY, SVGAGI (reference sequence). There are 15 residues in the CDR3. The V end was cut by 6 bases, the J end by 4 bases, with 18 bases between. The CDR3 region is CASSPGAGVVYGYTF. The CDR3 bases are TGTGCCAGCAGCCCAGGGGCCGGGGTGGTCTATGGCTACACCTTC.

The gene calls are TRBV7-9 and TRBJ2-5, with a possible D match to TRBD2 (5 bases). The CDR3 runs to 19 residues. In germline, CDR1 is SEHNR, CDR2 FQNEAQ (reference sequence). Trimming left V 0 bases short and J 10 bases short, with 30 bases between. The CDR3 nucleotides are TGTGCCAGCAGCTTAGCTTCAGCGGTACCATACTTAGCCCGTGGGAACCAGTACTTC. This sequence encodes CASSLASAVPYLARGNQYF.

The chain combines TRBV6-4 with TRBJ2-1; 13 bases line up with TRBD2. V was clipped by 6 bases and J by 9 bases; unmatched bases: 5. Germline V gives CDR1 MRHNA, CDR2 SNTAGT. The CDR3 consists of 14 residues. The CDR3 DNA follows: TGTGCCAGCAGGGGACTAGCGGGGATAGGTGAGCAGTTCTTC. It codes for CASRGLAGIGEQFF.